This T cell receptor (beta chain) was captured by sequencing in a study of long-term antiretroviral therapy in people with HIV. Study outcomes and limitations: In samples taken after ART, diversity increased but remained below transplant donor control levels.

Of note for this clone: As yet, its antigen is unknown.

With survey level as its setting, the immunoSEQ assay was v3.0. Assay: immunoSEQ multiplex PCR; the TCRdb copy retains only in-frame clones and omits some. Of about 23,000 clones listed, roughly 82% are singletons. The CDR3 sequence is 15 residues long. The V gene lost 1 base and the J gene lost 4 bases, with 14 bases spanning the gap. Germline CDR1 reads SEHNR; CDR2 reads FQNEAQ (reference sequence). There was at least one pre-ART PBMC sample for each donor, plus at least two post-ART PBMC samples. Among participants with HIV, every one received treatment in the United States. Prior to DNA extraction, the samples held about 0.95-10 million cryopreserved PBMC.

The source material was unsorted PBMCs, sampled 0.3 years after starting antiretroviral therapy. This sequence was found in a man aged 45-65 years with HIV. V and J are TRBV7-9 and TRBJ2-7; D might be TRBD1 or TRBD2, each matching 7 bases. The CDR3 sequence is CASSLEAGGVYEQYF. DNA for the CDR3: TGTGCCAGCAGCTTAGAGGCAGGGGGGGTTTACGAGCAGTACTTC. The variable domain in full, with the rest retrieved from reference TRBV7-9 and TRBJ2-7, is DTGVSQNPRHKITKRGQNVTFRCDPISEHNRLYWYRQTLGQGPEFLTYFQNEAQLEKSRLLSDRFSAERPKGSFSTLEIQRTEQGDSAMYLCASSLEAGGVYEQYFGPGTRLTVT.